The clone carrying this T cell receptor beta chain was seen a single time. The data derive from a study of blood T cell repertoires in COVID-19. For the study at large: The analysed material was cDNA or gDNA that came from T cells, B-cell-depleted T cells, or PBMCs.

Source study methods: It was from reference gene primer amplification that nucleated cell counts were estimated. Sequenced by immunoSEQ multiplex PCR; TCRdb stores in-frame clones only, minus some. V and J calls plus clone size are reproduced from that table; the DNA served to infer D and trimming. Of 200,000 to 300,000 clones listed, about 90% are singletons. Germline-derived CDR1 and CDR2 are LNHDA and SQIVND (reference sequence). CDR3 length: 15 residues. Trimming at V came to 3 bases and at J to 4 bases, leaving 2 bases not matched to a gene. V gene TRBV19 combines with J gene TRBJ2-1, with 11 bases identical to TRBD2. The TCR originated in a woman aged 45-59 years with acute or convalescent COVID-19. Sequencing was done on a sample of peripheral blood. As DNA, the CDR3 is TGTGCCAGTAGTATGGGGACTAGCGGATACAATGAGCAGTTCTTC. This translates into CASSMGTSGYNEQFF.